Below are 5 T cell receptor beta chains sequenced from a single sample in a study of human CD8 memory T cell subsets. Libraries for TCR beta were constructed using UMI-labeled 5' RACE. TCRdb reprocessed the 5' RACE reads, keeping one entry per CDR3 protein, no DNA. The repertoire table contains about 10,000 distinct CDR3 sequences. The sample taken for sequencing was CD8+ T cells from PBMCs. The receptor set was obtained from a human donor in good health.

The chain recombines TRBV7-2 with TRBJ2-3. The CDR3 spans 14 residues. Germline V gene lookup returns CDR1 SGHTA and CDR2 FQGNSA. This CDR3 reads CASSLFADTDTQYF.

The V gene is TRBV5-1, the J gene TRBJ1-1; TCRdb indicates TRBD1, and absent DNA this call remains unverified. Germline V CDR1 and CDR2: SGHRS, YFSETQ. The CDR3 sequence is 15 residues long. The CDR3 reads CASSWTGEWTTEAFF.

J is TRBJ2-5 and V is TRBV2; TCRdb's D call, TRBD1, is unchecked because there is no DNA. The germline CDR1 and CDR2 sequences are SNHLY and FYNNEI. The CDR3 length is 16 residues. The CDR3: CASSGPDHLYQETQYF.

CDR3 region: CASTLSGGHTGELFF. This chain connects TRBV19 to TRBJ2-2; lacking DNA, the TRBD2 call made by TCRdb goes unchecked. Germline V gene sequence: CDR1 LNHDA, CDR2 SQIVND (reference sequence). The CDR3 has 15 amino acids.

The gene calls are TRBV20-1 and TRBJ2-2. Germline V gene sequence: CDR1 DFQATT, CDR2 SNEGSKA (reference sequence). The CDR3 runs 15 residues. The CDR3 sequence: CSARALAVNTGELFF.